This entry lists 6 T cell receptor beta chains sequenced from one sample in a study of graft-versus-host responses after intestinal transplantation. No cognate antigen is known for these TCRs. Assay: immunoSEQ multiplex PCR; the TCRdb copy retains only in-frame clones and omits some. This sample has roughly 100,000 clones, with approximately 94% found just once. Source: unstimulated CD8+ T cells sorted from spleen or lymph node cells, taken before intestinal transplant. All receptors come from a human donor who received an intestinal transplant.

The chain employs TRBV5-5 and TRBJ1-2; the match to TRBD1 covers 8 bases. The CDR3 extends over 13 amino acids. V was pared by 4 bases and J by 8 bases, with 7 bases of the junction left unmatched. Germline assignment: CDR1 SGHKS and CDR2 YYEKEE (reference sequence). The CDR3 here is CASSSGQGGGYTF. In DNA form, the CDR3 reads TGTGCCAGCAGCAGCGGACAGGGAGGGGGCTACACCTTC.

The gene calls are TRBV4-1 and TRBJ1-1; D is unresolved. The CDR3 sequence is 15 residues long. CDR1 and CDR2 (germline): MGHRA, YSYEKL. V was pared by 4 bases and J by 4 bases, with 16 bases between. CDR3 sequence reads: CASSLEAGKGTEAFF. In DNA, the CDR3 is TGCGCCAGCAGCCTAGAGGCCGGGAAGGGCACTGAAGCTTTCTTT.

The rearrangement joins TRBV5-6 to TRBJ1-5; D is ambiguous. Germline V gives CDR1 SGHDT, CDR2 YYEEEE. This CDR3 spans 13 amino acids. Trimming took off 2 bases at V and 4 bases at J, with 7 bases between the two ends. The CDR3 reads CASSFRENQPQHF. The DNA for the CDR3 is TGTGCCAGCAGCTTTCGGGAAAATCAGCCCCAGCATTTT.

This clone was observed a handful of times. The CDR3 DNA is TGTGCCAGCAGAAATGTACCAGGGAATGTTTACGAGCAGTACTTC. Residues: CASRNVPGNVYEQYF. The chain carries TRBV6-6 and TRBJ2-7, with TRBD1 as a possible D gene (5 bases). The length of the CDR3 is 15 residues. Between the trimmed V and J ends, which lost 6 bases and 4 bases, there was a span of 19 bases. Looked up from germline, CDR1 is MNHNY and CDR2 is SVGAGI (reference sequence).

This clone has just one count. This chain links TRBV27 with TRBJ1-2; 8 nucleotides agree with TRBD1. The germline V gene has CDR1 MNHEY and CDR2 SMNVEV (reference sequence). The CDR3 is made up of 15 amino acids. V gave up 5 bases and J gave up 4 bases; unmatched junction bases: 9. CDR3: CASSPGTGWGYGYTF. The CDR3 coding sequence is TGTGCCAGCAGTCCCGGGACAGGCTGGGGCTATGGCTACACCTTC.

This chain's CDR3 is CASSPLPGEAFF. The CDR3 DNA reads TGCGCCAGCAGCCCTCTTCCGGGTGAAGCTTTCTTT. The gene calls are TRBV4-1 and TRBJ1-1; no firm D call. V shed 4 bases and J shed 7 bases, with 10 bases lying between them. Germline values: CDR1 MGHRA, CDR2 YSYEKL. The CDR3 runs to 12 residues.